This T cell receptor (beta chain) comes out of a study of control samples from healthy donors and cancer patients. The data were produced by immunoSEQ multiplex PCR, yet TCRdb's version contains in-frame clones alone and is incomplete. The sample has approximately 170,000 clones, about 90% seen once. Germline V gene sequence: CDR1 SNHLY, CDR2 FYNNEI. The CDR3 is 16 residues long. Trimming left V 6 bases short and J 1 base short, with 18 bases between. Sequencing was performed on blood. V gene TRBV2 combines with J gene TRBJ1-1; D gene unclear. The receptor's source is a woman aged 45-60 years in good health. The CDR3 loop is CASRAEIAMRNTEAFF. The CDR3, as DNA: TGTGCCAGCAGAGCTGAAATAGCGATGAGGAACACTGAAGCTTTCTTT.